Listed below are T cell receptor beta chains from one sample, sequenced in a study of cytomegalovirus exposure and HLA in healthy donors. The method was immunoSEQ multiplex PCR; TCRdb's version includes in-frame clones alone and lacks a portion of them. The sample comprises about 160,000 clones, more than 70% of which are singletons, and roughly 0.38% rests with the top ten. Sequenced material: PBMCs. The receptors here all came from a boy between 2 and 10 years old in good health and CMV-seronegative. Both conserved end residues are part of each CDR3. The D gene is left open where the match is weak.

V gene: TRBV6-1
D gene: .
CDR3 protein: CASSEGAGVGETQYF

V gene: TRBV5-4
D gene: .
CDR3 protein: CASSRDLSSYEQYF

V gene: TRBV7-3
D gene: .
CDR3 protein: CASSPGTGLYNEQFF

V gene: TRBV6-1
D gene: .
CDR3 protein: CASRLLQRGEQFF

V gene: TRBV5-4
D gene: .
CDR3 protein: CASSVSSYEQYF

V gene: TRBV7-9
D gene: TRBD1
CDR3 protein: CASSKGQGGWRHGYTF

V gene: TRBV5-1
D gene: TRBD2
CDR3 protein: CASSLTSGRADTQYF

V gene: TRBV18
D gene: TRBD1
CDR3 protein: CASSARQGADGYTF

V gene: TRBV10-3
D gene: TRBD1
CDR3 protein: CAISERQGTYEQYF

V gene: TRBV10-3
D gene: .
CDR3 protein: CAAKGETYNEQFF

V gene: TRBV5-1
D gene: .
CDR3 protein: CASSLEGEGTEAFF

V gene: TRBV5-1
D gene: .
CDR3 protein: CASSLGQRGTDTQYF

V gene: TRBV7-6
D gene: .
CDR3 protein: CASSLEQKETQYF

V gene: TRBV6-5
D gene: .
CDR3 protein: CATWDTYEQYF

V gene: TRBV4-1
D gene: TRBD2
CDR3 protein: CASSQEKTSGSLKQFF

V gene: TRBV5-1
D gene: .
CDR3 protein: CASSLLTAESNYGYTF

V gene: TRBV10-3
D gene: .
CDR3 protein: CAISESNQGPGANVLTF

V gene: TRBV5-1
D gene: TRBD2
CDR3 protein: CASSPKITSGGTGELFF

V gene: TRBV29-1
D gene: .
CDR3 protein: CSVEDGRAGSTIYF

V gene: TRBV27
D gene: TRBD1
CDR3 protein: CASSLSGLQGGGYTF

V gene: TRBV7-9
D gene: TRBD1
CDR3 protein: CASSRQGVGNEKLFF

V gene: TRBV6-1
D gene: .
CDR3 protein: CASSEEYGGLVTGELFF

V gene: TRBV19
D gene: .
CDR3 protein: CASSKRRDLTYGQYF

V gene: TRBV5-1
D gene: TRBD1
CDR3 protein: CASSLRQGVSGANVLTF

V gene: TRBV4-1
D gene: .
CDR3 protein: CASSQDGAYGYTF

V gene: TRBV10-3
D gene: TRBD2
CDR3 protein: CAISLRLAEYNEQFF

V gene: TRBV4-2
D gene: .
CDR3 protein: CASSQVQNEQFF

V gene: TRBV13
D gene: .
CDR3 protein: CASSTRRGGNTEAFF

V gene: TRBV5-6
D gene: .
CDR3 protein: CASSLASGQPQHF

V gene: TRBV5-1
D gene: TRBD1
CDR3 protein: CASSLIQGARNTQYF

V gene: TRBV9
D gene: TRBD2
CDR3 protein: CASSPRGRVFRRVNIQYF

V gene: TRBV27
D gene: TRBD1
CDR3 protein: CASSLGQGAPYGYTF

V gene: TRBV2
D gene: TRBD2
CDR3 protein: CASSERIRTSSDEQFF

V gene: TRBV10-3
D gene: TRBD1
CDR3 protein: CAIGQGPNTGELFF

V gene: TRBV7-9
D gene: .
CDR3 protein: CASSLHLRGTEAFF

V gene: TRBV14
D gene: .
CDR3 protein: CASSQGQGGLRRFF

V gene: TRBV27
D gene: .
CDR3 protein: CASRLSRQFKNTEAFF

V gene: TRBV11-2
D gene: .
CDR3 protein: CASSLGQNQPQHF

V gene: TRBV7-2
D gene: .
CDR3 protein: CASSLATGPDTQYF

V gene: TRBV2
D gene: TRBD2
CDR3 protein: CASSAKRLAVYEQYF

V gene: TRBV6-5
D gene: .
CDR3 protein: CASSYSTPVTGEQYF